Listed below are T cell receptor beta chains from one sample, sequenced in a study of blood T cell repertoires in COVID-19. Some clones are missing from TCRdb's copy, which holds only in-frame ones; the method was immunoSEQ multiplex PCR. The sample has tens of thousands of clones, under 80% seen once. The sample consisted of peripheral blood. These receptors all come from a human donor in a cohort sampled during active COVID-19. Each CDR3 is given with its conserved first and last residue. The D gene is left open where the match is weak. Some rows have no size entry. The others give once, few or many, or a class for an expanded clone.

v_call	d_call	clone_size	j_call	cdr3_nt	cdr3_aa
TRBV18	TRBD2	NA	TRBJ2-7	TGTGCCAGCTCACCCCAGCGGGGAAGCTACGAGCAGTACTTC	CASSPQRGSYEQYF
TRBV5-1	NA	NA	TRBJ2-7	TGCGCCAGCAGCCCCCTAGCTGGCTACGAGCAGTACTTC	CASSPLAGYEQYF
TRBV7-2	TRBD2	NA	TRBJ2-7	TGTGCCAGCAGCTTATTGATTAGCGGGAAGAGCTCCTACGAGCAGTACTTC	CASSLLISGKSSYEQYF
TRBV30	TRBD1	NA	TRBJ2-3	TGTGCCTGCCTGGCCGGGACAGGCACAGATACGCAGTATTTT	CACLAGTGTDTQYF
TRBV6-4	TRBD2	NA	TRBJ2-5	TGTGCCAACCACCCCTTAGCGGGAGAAGAGACCCAGTACTTC	CANHPLAGEETQYF
TRBV7-3	TRBD2	NA	TRBJ2-7	TGTGCCAGCAGCTTAATTGGGGAGGGTTTGGGCGAGCAGTACTTC	CASSLIGEGLGEQYF
TRBV24-1	TRBD1	NA	TRBJ2-6	TGTGCCACCAGTGATTCTGGGACAGCTGGGGCCAACGTCCTGACTTTC	CATSDSGTAGANVLTF
TRBV28	NA	NA	TRBJ1-2	TGTGCCAGCAGTTTATTACTTGATTCTAAGGGCTACACCTTC	CASSLLLDSKGYTF
TRBV4-3	TRBD1	few	TRBJ1-4	TGCGCCAGCAGCCACGGAACCGGGACAGGGGACGAAAAACTGTTTTTT	CASSHGTGTGDEKLFF
TRBV6-2/TRBV6-3	NA	NA	TRBJ2-3	TGTGCCAGCAGTTCCCGGGGAAGCGGAGCCCTACTTTTCACAGATACGCAGTATTTT	CASSSRGSGALLFTDTQYF
TRBV19	NA	NA	TRBJ1-5	TGTGCCAGTACGAACGGGGTTGGAGGCTATAGCAATCAGCCCCAGCATTTT	CASTNGVGGYSNQPQHF
TRBV6-1	TRBD2	NA	TRBJ2-1	TGTGCCAGCAGTTCCGCTAGCGGGGGACAGTTCTTC	CASSSASGGQFF
TRBV30	NA	NA	TRBJ2-2	TGTGCCTGGAGTGACGGGAGTCACACCGGGGAGCTGTTTTTT	CAWSDGSHTGELFF
TRBV7-2	TRBD2	NA	TRBJ2-7	TGTGCCAGCAGCTTGATTGCGGGAGGGACTAGCGGGAGCTCCTACGAGCAGTACTTC	CASSLIAGGTSGSSYEQYF